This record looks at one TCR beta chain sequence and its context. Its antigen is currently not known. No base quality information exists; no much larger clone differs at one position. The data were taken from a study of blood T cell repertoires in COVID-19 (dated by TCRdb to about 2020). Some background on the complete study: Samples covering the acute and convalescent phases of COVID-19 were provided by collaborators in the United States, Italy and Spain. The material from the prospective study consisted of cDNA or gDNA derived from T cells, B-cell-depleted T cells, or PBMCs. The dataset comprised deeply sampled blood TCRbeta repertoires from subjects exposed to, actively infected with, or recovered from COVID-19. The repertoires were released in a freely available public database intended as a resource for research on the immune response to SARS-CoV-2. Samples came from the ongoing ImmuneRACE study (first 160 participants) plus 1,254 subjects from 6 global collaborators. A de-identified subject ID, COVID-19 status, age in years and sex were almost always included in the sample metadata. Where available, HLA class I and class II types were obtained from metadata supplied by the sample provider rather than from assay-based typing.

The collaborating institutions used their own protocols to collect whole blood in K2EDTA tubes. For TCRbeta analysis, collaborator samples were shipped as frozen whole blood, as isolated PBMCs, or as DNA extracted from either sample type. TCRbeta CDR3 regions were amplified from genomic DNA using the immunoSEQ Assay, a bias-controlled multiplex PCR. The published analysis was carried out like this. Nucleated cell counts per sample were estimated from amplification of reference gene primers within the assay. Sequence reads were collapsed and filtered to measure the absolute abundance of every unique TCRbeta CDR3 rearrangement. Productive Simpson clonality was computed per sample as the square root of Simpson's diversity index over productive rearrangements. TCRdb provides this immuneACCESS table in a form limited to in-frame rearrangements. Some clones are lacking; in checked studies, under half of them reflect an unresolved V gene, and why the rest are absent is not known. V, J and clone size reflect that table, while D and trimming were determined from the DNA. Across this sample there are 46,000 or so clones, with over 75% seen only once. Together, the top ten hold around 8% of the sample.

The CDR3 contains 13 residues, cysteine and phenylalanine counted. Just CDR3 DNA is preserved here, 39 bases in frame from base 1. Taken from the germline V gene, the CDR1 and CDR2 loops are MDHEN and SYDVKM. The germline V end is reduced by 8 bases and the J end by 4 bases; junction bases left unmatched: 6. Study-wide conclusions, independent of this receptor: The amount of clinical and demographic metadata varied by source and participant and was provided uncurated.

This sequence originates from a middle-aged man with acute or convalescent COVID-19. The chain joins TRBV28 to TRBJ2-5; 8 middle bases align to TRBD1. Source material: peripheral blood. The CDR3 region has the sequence CASGDRGRETQYF. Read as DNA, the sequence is TGTGCCAGCGGAGACAGGGGACGAGAGACCCAGTACTTC.